Listed here are 8 T cell receptor beta chains from one sample, sequenced in a study of cytomegalovirus exposure and HLA in healthy donors. A multiplex PCR was run with 60 Vbeta primers and 13 Jbeta primers. TCRdb's table, derived via immunoSEQ multiplex PCR, lists solely in-frame clones and lacks some. The sample has under 200,000 clones, approximately 79% seen once. The material sequenced was PBMCs. These receptors were obtained from a human donor in good health.

The rearrangement joins TRBV25-1 to TRBJ1-2; no reliable D call. The CDR3 runs 13 residues. The V gene lost 4 bases and the J gene lost 8 bases, with 14 bases spanning the gap. Germline V lookup: CDR1 MGHDK, CDR2 SYGVNS. DNA of the CDR3: TGTGCCAGCAGTGCCCCGGCGGGGTTCGGCTACACCTTC. It specifies CASSAPAGFGYTF.

The sample holds one count of this clone. V usage is TRBV7-2 and J usage is TRBJ1-5; D perhaps matches TRBD1 (6 bases). V shed 0 bases and J shed 8 bases, with 14 bases lying between them. Per germline, CDR1 SGHTA and CDR2 FQGNSA. The CDR3 is 15 amino acids. The CDR3 reads CASSLAPTGKKPQHF. DNA of the CDR3: TGTGCCAGCAGCTTAGCCCCCACAGGGAAAAAGCCCCAGCATTTT.

The rearrangement links TRBV7-9 to TRBJ1-2; 7 bases agree with TRBD1. The CDR3 extends over 16 amino acids. Germline loops: CDR1 SEHNR, CDR2 FQNEAQ (reference sequence). Trimming at V came to 0 bases and at J to 2 bases, leaving 6 bases not matched to a gene. CDR3 sequence: CASSLALSGGNYGYTF. The CDR3 region has the DNA TGTGCCAGCAGCTTAGCTCTCTCAGGGGGAAACTATGGCTACACCTTC.

This clone has just one count. The chain carries TRBV27 and TRBJ2-5, with 8 bases matching TRBD1. Gene TRBJ2-7 matches the end of the DNA better, so the J call may be wrong. The CDR3 covers 15 residues. Germline CDR1 MNHEY, CDR2 SMNVEV (reference sequence). CDR3 DNA: TGTGCCAGCAGTTCAACAGGACAGGGCTCCTACGAGCAGTACTTC. Translation: CASSSTGQGSYEQYF.

This clone has a single count. The chain joins TRBV7-9 to TRBJ2-5; TRBD2 matches at 13 bases. The CDR3 has 17 residues. The V gene end was trimmed by 5 bases and the J gene end by 5 bases; junction bases not matched to a gene: 11. Germline values: CDR1 SEHNR, CDR2 FQNEAQ (reference sequence). The CDR3 DNA reads as TGTGCCAGCAGCCGACTAGCGGGGGGCCTGAAGGGTGAGACCCAGTACTTC. As protein: CASSRLAGGLKGETQYF.

This chain joins TRBV7-2 and TRBJ1-1; TRBD1 is a possible D gene (5 bases). CDR1 and CDR2 from the germline V gene are SGHTA and FQGNSA. The CDR3 length is 12 residues. V was pared by 5 bases and J by 5 bases, with 9 bases between. In nucleotides, the CDR3 is TGTGCCAGCAGCCCTCACAGGACTGAAGCTTTCTTT. The encoded protein is CASSPHRTEAFF.

The V call is TRBV2, the J call TRBJ2-5, with D tentatively TRBD2 (7 bases). CDR1 and CDR2 from the germline V gene are SNHLY and FYNNEI. The CDR3 spans 13 residues. V was cut by 5 bases and J by 5 bases, with 12 bases left in between. Here the CDR3 reads CASSSGGRETQYF. Here the CDR3 DNA reads TGTGCCAGCAGTTCGGGGGGCCGGGAGACCCAGTACTTC.

The chain couples TRBV27 to TRBJ1-2, with TRBD1 matching over 8 bases. With V trimmed by 6 bases and J by 4 bases, 7 bases remained unmatched. The CDR3 loop spans 14 amino acids. Germline loops: CDR1 MNHEY, CDR2 SMNVEV (reference sequence). The DNA for the CDR3 is TGTGCCAGCAGCAATTCAGGGGGCGGCTATGGCTACACCTTC. It translates to CASSNSGGGYGYTF.